This TCR beta chain was sequenced in a study of blood T cell repertoires in COVID-19. Study overall: The origin of the acute and convalescent COVID-19 samples was the United States, Italy and Spain. Sources were T cells, B-cell-depleted T cells, or PBMCs; the material itself was cDNA or gDNA.

With 2 bases clipped from V and 5 bases from J, the junction kept 3 bases outside the gene matches. The CDR3 spans 15 residues. CDR1 and CDR2 from the germline V gene are LNHDA and SQIVND (reference sequence). In the original workflow: Reference gene primer amplification gave nucleated cell count estimates. Profiling relied on immunoSEQ multiplex PCR, and the TCRdb table lists in-frame clones only, not all of them. The DNA gave D and trimming, while V, J and clone size come from that table. In the table there are 130,000 to 150,000 clones, 80% of which are singletons. The V call is TRBV19, the J call TRBJ2-2, with TRBD2 identical over 9 bases. What was sequenced was peripheral blood. The sequence was collected from a man aged 70 or older who had recovered from COVID-19. The CDR3 DNA reads TGTGCCAGTAGTATAACCGGACTAGCGACCGGGGAGCTGTTTTTT. It encodes CASSITGLATGELFF.